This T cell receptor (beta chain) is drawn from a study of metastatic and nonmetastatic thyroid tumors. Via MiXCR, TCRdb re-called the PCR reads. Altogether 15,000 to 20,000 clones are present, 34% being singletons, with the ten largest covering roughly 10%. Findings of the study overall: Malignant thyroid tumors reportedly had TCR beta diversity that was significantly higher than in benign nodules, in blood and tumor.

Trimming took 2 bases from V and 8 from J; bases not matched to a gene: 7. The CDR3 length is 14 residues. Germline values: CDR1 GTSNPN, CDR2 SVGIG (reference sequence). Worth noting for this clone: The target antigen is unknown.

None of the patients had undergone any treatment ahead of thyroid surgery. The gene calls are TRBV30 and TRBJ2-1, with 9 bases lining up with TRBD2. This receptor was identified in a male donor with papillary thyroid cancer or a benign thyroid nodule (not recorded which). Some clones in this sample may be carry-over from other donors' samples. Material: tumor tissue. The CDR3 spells CAWSRGGARYEQFF. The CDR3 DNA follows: TGTGCCTGGAGTCGCGGGGGGGCTAGATATGAGCAGTTCTTC.